The clone carrying this TCR beta chain has a single count. Its antigen is not identified. CDR3 length: 12 amino acids. Deletions cut 8 bases from V and 4 bases from J, with 14 bases between. The germline V gene has CDR1 SQVTM and CDR2 ANQGSEA. This record belongs to a study of T cells in Graves' hyperthyroidism and ophthalmopathy. Amplified TCR beta CDR3 regions derived from RNA transcripts. With the HTBI primer set, the TCR CDR3 went through a first round of RT-PCR. One entry per CDR3 protein, called by TCRdb with MiXCR from the multiplex PCR reads. The table shows approximately 500,000 distinct CDR3 sequences, with around 42% occurring only once. Graves' hyperthyroidism qualified as stable when ophthalmopathy did not progress within 18 months. Those with hyperthyroidism were 18 to 65 years old, newly diagnosed, and ill for under 2 months. General study findings and limits: Most thyroid clonotypes expanded above 0.001 appeared in blood too.

The chain recombines TRBV29-1 with TRBJ1-2; tentative D call: TRBD1 (5 bases). The clonotype was recovered from a woman under 30 with Graves' hyperthyroidism. The sequenced sample was peripheral blood or thyroid tissue (not recorded which). CDR3 bases: TGCAGCCCGGGTGGGGCGGTCTATGGCTACACCTTC. Translating it yields CSPGGAVYGYTF.